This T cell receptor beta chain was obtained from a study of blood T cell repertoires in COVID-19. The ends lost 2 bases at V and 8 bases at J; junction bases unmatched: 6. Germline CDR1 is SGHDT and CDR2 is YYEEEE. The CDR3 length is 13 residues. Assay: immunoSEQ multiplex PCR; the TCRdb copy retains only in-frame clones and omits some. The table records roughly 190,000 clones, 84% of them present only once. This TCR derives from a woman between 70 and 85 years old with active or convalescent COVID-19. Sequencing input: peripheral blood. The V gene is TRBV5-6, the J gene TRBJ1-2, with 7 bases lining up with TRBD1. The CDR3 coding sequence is TGTGCCAGCAGCTTAACAGGGGTGGCAGGCTACACCTTC. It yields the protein CASSLTGVAGYTF. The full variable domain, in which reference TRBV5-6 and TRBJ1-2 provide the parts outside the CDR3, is DAGVTQSPTHLIKTRGQQVTLRCSPKSGHDTVSWYQQALGQGPQFIFQYYEEEERQRGNFPDRFSGHQFPNYSSELNVNALLLGDSALYLCASSLTGVAGYTFGSGTRLTVV.